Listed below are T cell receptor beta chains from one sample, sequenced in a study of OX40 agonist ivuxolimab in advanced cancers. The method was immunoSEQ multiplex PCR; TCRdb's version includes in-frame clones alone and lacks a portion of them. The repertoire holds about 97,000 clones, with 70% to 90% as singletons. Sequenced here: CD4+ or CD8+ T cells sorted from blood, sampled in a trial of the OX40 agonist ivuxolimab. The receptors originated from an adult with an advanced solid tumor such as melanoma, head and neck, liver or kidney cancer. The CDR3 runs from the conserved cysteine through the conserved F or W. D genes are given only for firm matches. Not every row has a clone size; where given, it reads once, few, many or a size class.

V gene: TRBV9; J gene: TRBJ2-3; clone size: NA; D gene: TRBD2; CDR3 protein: CASSVGGLAADTQYF
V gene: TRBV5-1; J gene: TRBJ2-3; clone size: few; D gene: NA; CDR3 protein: CASSMIGENTDTQYF
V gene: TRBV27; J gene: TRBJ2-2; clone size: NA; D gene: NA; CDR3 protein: CASRRGPNTGELFF
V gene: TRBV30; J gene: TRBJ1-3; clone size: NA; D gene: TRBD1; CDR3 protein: CACGTAGNTIYF
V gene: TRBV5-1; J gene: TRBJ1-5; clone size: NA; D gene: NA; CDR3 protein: CASSAGQANQPQHF
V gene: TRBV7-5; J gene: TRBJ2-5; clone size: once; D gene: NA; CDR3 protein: CASSYRDRATEETQYF
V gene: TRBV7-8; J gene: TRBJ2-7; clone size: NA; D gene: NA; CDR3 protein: CASSLGRAYEQYF
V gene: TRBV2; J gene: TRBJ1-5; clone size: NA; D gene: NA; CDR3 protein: CASSGTLLGQPQHF
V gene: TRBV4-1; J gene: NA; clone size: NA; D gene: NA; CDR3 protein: CASSQDYGTLYEQYF
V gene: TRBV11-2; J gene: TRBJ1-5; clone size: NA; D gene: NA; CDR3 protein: CASSLVGFRQPQHF
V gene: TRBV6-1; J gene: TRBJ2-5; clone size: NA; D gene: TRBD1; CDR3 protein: CASIRNRGGETQYF
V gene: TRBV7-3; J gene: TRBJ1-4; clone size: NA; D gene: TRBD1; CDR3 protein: CASSKTGPGGTNEKLFF
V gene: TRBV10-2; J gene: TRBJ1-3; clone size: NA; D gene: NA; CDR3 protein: CASRSSGWGTGNTIYF
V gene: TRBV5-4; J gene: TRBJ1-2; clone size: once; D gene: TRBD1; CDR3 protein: CASSTGGTGPTGGYTF
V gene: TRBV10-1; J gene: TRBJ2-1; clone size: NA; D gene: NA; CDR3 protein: CASSADRHNEQFF
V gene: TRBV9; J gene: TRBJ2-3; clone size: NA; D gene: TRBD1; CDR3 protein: CASSPPTGGFTDTQYF
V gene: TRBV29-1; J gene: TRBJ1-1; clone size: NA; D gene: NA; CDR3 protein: CSVETPGTEAFF
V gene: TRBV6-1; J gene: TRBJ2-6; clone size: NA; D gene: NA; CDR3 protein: CASSAYYAGANVLTF
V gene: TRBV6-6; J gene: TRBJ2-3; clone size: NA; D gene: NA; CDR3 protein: CASSYSGGHSTDTQYF
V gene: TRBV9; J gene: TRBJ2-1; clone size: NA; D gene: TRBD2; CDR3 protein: CASSQRERAGDEQFF